The 18 T cell receptor beta chains below come from one sample, sequenced in a study of cytomegalovirus exposure and HLA in healthy donors (TCRdb year 2017). Library creation used the immunoSEQ multiplex PCR assay. For the multiplex PCR, a mixture combining 60 forward primers for TCR Vbeta segments and 13 reverse primers for TCR Jbeta segments was used. TCRdb obtained this table from immuneACCESS and retained in-frame rearrangements with V and J assigned. These tables miss some clones; where compared with another copy, unresolved V genes account for less than half of the shortfall, and the remainder is unexplained. For this sample there are some 84,000 clones; 78% appear just once. About 2.7% of the sample rests with the top ten. Sequencing was done on a sample of PBMCs. Receptors were obtained from a male donor in good health and CMV-seropositive.

This clone was detected a few times. The chain recombines TRBV2 with TRBJ1-1; a weak D match, TRBD1 (5 bases). The germline V and J ends were trimmed by 5 bases and 8 bases, with 9 bases remaining between them. The germline CDR1 and CDR2 sequences are SNHLY and FYNNEI. CDR3 length: 11 residues. The CDR3 DNA sequence: TGTGCCAGCAGTACGACAGCAGAAGCTTTCTTT. This translates into CASSTTAEAFF.

The J gene is TRBJ2-1, the V gene TRBV7-2; 9 bases align to TRBD2. The germline V gene has CDR1 SGHTA and CDR2 FQGNSA. The CDR3 is 18 amino acids. The ends lost 1 base at V and 8 bases at J; junction bases unmatched: 15. The CDR3 reads CASSLVLMSSGILDEQFF. CDR3 coding DNA: TGTGCCAGCAGCTTAGTGTTGATGTCTAGCGGGATACTAGATGAGCAGTTCTTC.

This rearrangement joins TRBV29-1 to TRBJ2-1, with D possibly matching TRBD2 (6 bases). This CDR3 contains 13 residues. Germline lookup yields CDR1 SQVTM and CDR2 ANQGSEA. The ends were cut back, 1 base at V and 7 bases at J, with 11 bases in the middle. The CDR3 DNA follows: TGCAGCGTTGAAGGTGCGGGAAGGAATGAGCAGTTCTTC. It codes for CSVEGAGRNEQFF.

The V and J genes are TRBV2 and TRBJ2-7, with 8 bases fitting TRBD1. The germline gives CDR1 SNHLY, CDR2 FYNNEI. Trimming cost V 4 bases and J 6 bases; bases outside gene matches: 11. The CDR3 is 15 residues long. CDR3 DNA sequence: TGTGCCAGCAGTGGCCATCAGGGGGCCCAGGGCGAGCAGTACTTC. It yields the protein CASSGHQGAQGEQYF.

The chain carries TRBV7-9 and TRBJ1-2, with D possibly TRBD1 on 6 matching bases. In germline, CDR1 is SEHNR, CDR2 FQNEAQ (reference sequence). V lost 3 bases to trimming and J lost 3 bases, with 17 bases between them. This CDR3 region has 16 residues. In DNA, the CDR3 is TGTGCCAGCAGCTTGCGTTTAACAGGGAGAGACTATGGCTACACCTTC. Translating it yields CASSLRLTGRDYGYTF.

This chain connects TRBV18 to TRBJ2-5; 8 nucleotides line up with TRBD1. Germline V gene lookup returns CDR1 KGHSH and CDR2 LQKENI. The CDR3 consists of 15 residues. Trimming at V came to 3 bases and at J to 4 bases, leaving 7 bases not matched to a gene. The CDR3 protein is CASSPTGATGETQYF. The CDR3 nucleotides read TGTGCCAGCTCACCGACAGGGGCCACTGGAGAGACCCAGTACTTC. Drawing the rest from reference TRBV18 and TRBJ2-5, the complete variable domain is NAGVMQNPRHLVRRRGQEARLRCSPMKGHSHVYWYRQLPEEGLKFMVYLQKENIIDESGMPKERFSAEFPKEGPSILRIQQVVRGDSAAYFCASSPTGATGETQYFGPGTRLLVL.

The gene calls are TRBV19 and TRBJ2-7, with TRBD2 identical over 7 bases. This CDR3 is 13 amino acids long. Looked up from germline, CDR1 is LNHDA and CDR2 is SQIVND (reference sequence). Trimming removed 6 bases from V and 5 bases from J; junction bases left unmatched: 7. The CDR3 loop reads CASRTPGGNEQYF. The CDR3 bases are TGTGCCAGTAGGACTCCGGGAGGCAACGAGCAGTACTTC. Based on the CDR3 plus reference TRBV19 and TRBJ2-7, the full variable domain is DGGITQSPKYLFRKEGQNVTLSCEQNLNHDAMYWYRQDPGQGLRLIYYSQIVNDFQKGDIAEGYSVSREKKESFPLTVTSAQKNPTAFYLCASRTPGGNEQYFGPGTRLTVT.

This chain connects TRBV28 to TRBJ1-4, with 10 bases fitting TRBD1. The CDR3 is 15 residues long. Germline lookup yields CDR1 MDHEN and CDR2 SYDVKM. The V gene end was trimmed by 7 bases and the J gene end by 4 bases; junction bases not matched to a gene: 6. The CDR3 DNA is TGTGCCAGCATGACAGGGGGCTATCGTAATGAAAAACTGTTTTTT. Translation gives CASMTGGYRNEKLFF. Drawing the rest from reference TRBV28 and TRBJ1-4, the complete variable domain is DVKVTQSSRYLVKRTGEKVFLECVQDMDHENMFWYRQDPGLGLRLIYFSYDVKMKEKGDIPEGYSVSREKKERFSLILESASTNQTSMYLCASMTGGYRNEKLFFGSGTQLSVL.

The rearrangement joins TRBV5-1 to TRBJ2-3; 10 nucleotides agree with TRBD1. Germline values: CDR1 SGHRS, CDR2 YFSETQ. The CDR3 contains 17 residues. The V segment lost 0 bases and the J segment 0 bases; nucleotides outside the gene matches: 4. CDR3 DNA: TGCGCCAGCAGCTTGGTGACAGGGGGCCTGAGCACAGATACGCAGTATTTT. It encodes CASSLVTGGLSTDTQYF.

This chain joins TRBV28 and TRBJ1-5; D gene unclear. CDR1 MDHEN and CDR2 SYDVKM come from the germline V gene. Between the trimmed V and J ends, which lost 10 bases and 2 bases, there was a span of 15 bases. CDR3 size: 14 residues. DNA for the CDR3: TGTGCCACCCTGTCTGGAGTAGGCAATCAGCCCCAGCATTTT. Its protein product is CATLSGVGNQPQHF.

The chain employs TRBV5-6 and TRBJ2-6; weak D call: TRBD2 (5 bases). The ends were cut back, 4 bases at V and 0 bases at J, with 14 bases in the middle. In germline, CDR1 is SGHDT, CDR2 YYEEEE. The CDR3 runs to 17 residues. The CDR3 loop reads CASSIPSGSSGANVLTF. CDR3 bases: TGTGCCAGCAGCATTCCGTCGGGGAGCTCTGGGGCCAACGTCCTGACTTTC.

This chain joins TRBV27 and TRBJ2-1; TRBD2 aligns across 7 bases. The J segment lost 6 bases and the V segment lost 6 bases, leaving 8 bases of the junction unmatched. CDR1 and CDR2 from the germline V gene are MNHEY and SMNVEV (reference sequence). The CDR3 is made up of 14 amino acids. This CDR3 is CASRSLGGANEQFF. Here the CDR3 DNA reads TGTGCCAGCAGGTCGTTGGGAGGGGCCAATGAGCAGTTCTTC.

The chain carries TRBV5-1 and TRBJ2-5, with D perhaps TRBD1 (6 bases). Looked up from germline, CDR1 is SGHRS and CDR2 is YFSETQ. The V gene lost 1 base and the J gene lost 4 bases, with 14 bases spanning the gap. The CDR3 contains 15 residues. CDR3 DNA sequence: TGCGCCAGCAGCTTGAGGTCGACAGGAGTAGAGACCCAGTACTTC. It codes for CASSLRSTGVETQYF.

The chain is built from TRBV28 and TRBJ1-2, with 7 nucleotides matching TRBD1. The CDR3 has 14 amino acids. The germline V gene has CDR1 MDHEN and CDR2 SYDVKM. V shed 6 bases and J 2 bases; nucleotides not matched to a gene: 6. Here the CDR3 reads CASRQGGQNYGYTF. CDR3 nucleotides: TGTGCCAGCAGGCAGGGGGGTCAAAACTATGGCTACACCTTC.

The V and J genes are TRBV5-1 and TRBJ2-3; no reliable D call. The V gene lost 0 bases and the J gene lost 5 bases, with 10 bases spanning the gap. The CDR3 covers 14 residues. Germline values: CDR1 SGHRS, CDR2 YFSETQ. In DNA, the CDR3 is TGCGCCAGCAGCTTGGAGCAAGGCGGAGATACGCAGTATTTT. The encoded protein is CASSLEQGGDTQYF. Full variable domain (rest looked up from reference TRBV5-1 and TRBJ2-3): KAGVTQTPRYLIKTRGQQVTLSCSPISGHRSVSWYQQTPGQGLQFLFEYFSETQRNKGNFPGRFSGRQFSNSRSEMNVSTLELGDSALYLCASSLEQGGDTQYFGPGTRLTVL.

The chain recombines TRBV30 with TRBJ2-3; D unresolved. This CDR3 contains 15 residues. Germline V gene lookup returns CDR1 GTSNPN and CDR2 SVGIG (reference sequence). V gave up 4 bases and J gave up 0 bases, with 14 bases separating them. CDR3 residues: CAWTSSAASTDTQYF. The CDR3 nucleotides are TGTGCCTGGACCTCAAGCGCGGCTAGCACAGATACGCAGTATTTT.

The rearrangement joins TRBV5-1 to TRBJ1-4; D perhaps matches TRBD1 (6 bases). The V gene's germline CDR1 is SGHRS and CDR2 YFSETQ. The CDR3 runs 16 residues. V dropped 0 bases and J dropped 8 bases, with 17 bases sitting between them. The CDR3 protein is CASSLGSAGATEKLFF. DNA of the CDR3: TGCGCCAGCAGCTTGGGGTCGGCAGGGGCCACAGAAAAACTGTTTTTT.

The chain joins TRBV10-3 to TRBJ1-5; the match to TRBD1 covers 9 bases. This CDR3 region has 15 residues. V shed 3 bases and J 5 bases; nucleotides not matched to a gene: 5. Germline CDR1 ENHRY, CDR2 SYGVKD. The DNA for the CDR3 is TGTGCCATCAGTGACCGGAGACAGGGGGATCAGCCCCAGCATTTT. Amino acid sequence: CAISDRRQGDQPQHF.